This entry concerns a single TCR beta chain. As yet, its antigen is unknown. CD8+CD57+ cell expansion, shown by flow cytometry, had occurred in the patients selected for sequencing. The data originate from a study of CD8+CD57+ T cells in acquired aplastic anemia. Whole-study context: CD4+ and CD8+ cells, once sorted, gave DNA averaging roughly 3.2 ug. General study results and limits: A significant difference in CD8+ Simpson's diversity between patients and controls was not found. Patients and controls shared just under 30 CD8+ CDR3 sequences.

V dropped 0 bases and J dropped 7 bases, with 7 bases sitting between them. Germline V gene lookup returns CDR1 SGDLS and CDR2 YYNGEE. This CDR3 has 12 residues. Template material for TCR beta VDJ and CDR3 profiling consisted of genomic DNA. TCRdb processed the reads anew with MiXCR; each CDR3 protein has one entry. Of about 40,000 distinct CDR3 sequences listed, about 63% are singletons. This chain joins TRBV9 and TRBJ1-1; D uncertain. Sequenced sample: sorted CD4+, CD8+, or CD8+CD57+ T cells (not recorded which) from PBMCs. The origin of this receptor is a human donor with aplastic anemia. The CDR3 protein is CASSVGFGEAFF. In DNA, the CDR3 is TGTGCCAGCAGCGTAGGCTTCGGTGAAGCTTTCTTT.